One sample yielded the 24 T cell receptor beta chains listed below, sequenced in a study of shared clonotypes between healthy human individuals. Method: immunoSEQ multiplex PCR; TCRdb's copy keeps in-frame clones and lacks some. The sample shows about 1,900,000 clones, about 95% of them seen only once. Selected positively for CCR7 and CD45RO-negative, naive CD8 cells excluded terminally differentiated effector memory CD45RA+ cells. The sequenced sample was naive CD8+ T cells sorted from blood. The receptors stem from a man between 18 and 35 years old in good health.

V is TRBV4-1 and J is TRBJ2-2; D is tentatively TRBD1 or TRBD2 (6 bases each). The CDR3 extends over 18 amino acids. Germline CDR1 and CDR2: MGHRA and YSYEKL. The V and J ends lost 1 base and 2 bases respectively, with 17 bases between them. The CDR3: CASSQGGGTYHNTGELFF. The CDR3 nucleotides are TGCGCCAGCAGCCAAGGAGGGGGGACGTACCATAACACCGGGGAGCTGTTTTTT.

The chain links TRBV2 to TRBJ2-7; D is possibly TRBD1 or TRBD2 (5 bases each). There are 12 residues in the CDR3. The V and J ends lost 6 bases and 7 bases respectively, with 13 bases between them. CDR1 is SNHLY and CDR2 is FYNNEI in the germline V gene. CDR3 in amino acids: CASRRGTGEQYF. The CDR3 DNA sequence: TGTGCCAGCAGGCGAGGGACGGGGGAGCAGTACTTC.

The chain employs TRBV2 and TRBJ2-1, with D possibly being TRBD2 (5 bases). Germline CDR1 and CDR2: SNHLY and FYNNEI. V was cut by 1 base and J by 5 bases, with 27 bases left in between. This CDR3 has 20 amino acids. As DNA, the CDR3 is TGTGCCAGCAGTGAAGATGGAGACGGGCCCCGGGTAGCGAGAGACAATGAGCAGTTCTTC. Amino acid sequence: CASSEDGDGPRVARDNEQFF.

This chain connects TRBV11-2 to TRBJ2-2, with D perhaps TRBD2 (6 bases). This CDR3 is 13 amino acids long. Trimming left V 1 base short and J 6 bases short, with 6 bases between. The germline gives CDR1 SGHAT, CDR2 FQNNGV. CDR3 in DNA: TGTGCCAGCAGCTTAGTAGCGGCCGGGGAGCTGTTTTTT. It encodes CASSLVAAGELFF.

This chain links TRBV27 with TRBJ2-7; TRBD2 matches at 9 bases. The J segment lost 2 bases and the V segment lost 5 bases, leaving 10 bases of the junction unmatched. CDR1 and CDR2 from the germline V gene are MNHEY and SMNVEV (reference sequence). This CDR3 is built from 16 residues. CDR3 coding DNA: TGTGCCAGCAGTAAGATAGCGGGAGAGGGGGCCTACGAGCAGTACTTC. As protein: CASSKIAGEGAYEQYF.

The chain is built from TRBV19 and TRBJ2-7, with 11 positions matching TRBD2. Trimming took 5 bases from V and 2 from J; bases not matched to a gene: 2. The CDR3 consists of 14 residues. Germline V gives CDR1 LNHDA, CDR2 SQIVND (reference sequence). The CDR3 coding sequence is TGTGCCAGTAGTGGGACTAGCGGAGCCTACGAGCAGTACTTC. The encoded protein is CASSGTSGAYEQYF.

The CDR3: CATSGRETGELFF. The DNA of the CDR3 is TGTGCCACCTCGGGACGGGAGACAGGGGAGCTGTTTTTT. This chain uses TRBV6-5 with TRBJ2-2; a weak D match, TRBD2 (6 bases). Germline CDR1 and CDR2: MNHEY and SVGAGI. The CDR3 covers 13 residues. Trimming stripped 10 bases from V and 8 bases from J, with 17 bases between.

The genes are TRBV29-1 and TRBJ1-1; no definite D call. V dropped 4 bases and J dropped 1 base, with 10 bases sitting between them. This CDR3 is 13 amino acids long. Looked up from germline, CDR1 is SQVTM and CDR2 is ANQGSEA. The CDR3 DNA follows: TGCAGCGTTGTAGGAGGTCAGAACACTGAAGCTTTCTTT. Translated, it gives CSVVGGQNTEAFF.

The J gene is TRBJ2-7, the V gene TRBV30; D is perhaps TRBD1 or TRBD2 (5 bases each). The ends were cut back, 5 bases at V and 7 bases at J, with 15 bases in the middle. This CDR3 comprises 12 residues. CDR1 GTSNPN and CDR2 SVGIG come from the germline V gene (reference sequence). The CDR3 loop reads CAWSEGNGEQYF. The CDR3 DNA is TGTGCCTGGTCCGAGGGGAACGGGGAGCAGTACTTC. Looking up the rest from reference TRBV30 and TRBJ2-7 gives the full variable domain: SQTIHQWPATLVQPVGSPLSLECTVEGTSNPNLYWYRQAAGRGLQLLFYSVGIGQISSEVPQNLSASRPQDRQFILSSKKLLLSDSGFYLCAWSEGNGEQYFGPGTRLTVT.

The V call is TRBV5-1, the J call TRBJ2-1, with D uncertain. The CDR3 has 15 amino acids. The V end was cut by 2 bases, the J end by 4 bases, with 13 bases between. Germline V CDR1 and CDR2: SGHRS, YFSETQ. The CDR3: CASSFGPTTYNEQFF. In nucleotides, the CDR3 is TGCGCCAGCAGCTTCGGACCCACTACGTACAATGAGCAGTTCTTC.

This clone has just one count. The chain recombines TRBV6-4 with TRBJ2-5, with D maybe TRBD1 (7 bases). Germline CDR1 is MRHNA and CDR2 is SNTAGT. V shed 2 bases and J shed 6 bases, with 13 bases lying between them. This CDR3 has 14 residues. CDR3 sequence (DNA): TGTGCCAGCAGTGACCCGACAGGGAGGAAGACCCAGTACTTC. Translation gives CASSDPTGRKTQYF.

The V and J genes are TRBV28 and TRBJ1-1; weak D call: TRBD1 (6 bases). Trimming stripped 5 bases from V and 6 bases from J, with 19 bases between. Germline CDR1 reads MDHEN; CDR2 reads SYDVKM. This CDR3 is built from 15 residues. The CDR3 is CASSPEPGDLAEAFF. The CDR3 DNA reads TGTGCCAGCAGTCCCGAACCAGGGGATTTGGCTGAAGCTTTCTTT. The variable domain in full, completed from reference TRBV28 and TRBJ1-1, reads DVKVTQSSRYLVKRTGEKVFLECVQDMDHENMFWYRQDPGLGLRLIYFSYDVKMKEKGDIPEGYSVSREKKERFSLILESASTNQTSMYLCASSPEPGDLAEAFFGQGTRLTVV.

The chain joins TRBV7-9 to TRBJ2-7, with D tentatively TRBD1 (5 bases). Trimming pared 8 bases from V and 3 bases from J, leaving 14 bases between. This CDR3 has 13 amino acids. In germline, CDR1 is SEHNR, CDR2 FQNEAQ (reference sequence). For the CDR3, the DNA is TGTGCCAGCCGACAGCCTGGGGACTACGAGCAGTACTTC. Its protein product is CASRQPGDYEQYF.

The rearrangement uses TRBV7-9 and TRBJ1-3; D is unclear. The germline V and J ends were trimmed by 4 bases and 3 bases, with 19 bases remaining between them. The CDR3 has 17 residues. Germline V gene sequence: CDR1 SEHNR, CDR2 FQNEAQ (reference sequence). CDR3 region: CASSSTRAVGFGNTIYF. CDR3 nucleotide sequence: TGTGCCAGCAGCTCAACGAGGGCTGTGGGATTTGGAAACACCATATATTTT.

The genes are TRBV5-6 and TRBJ2-7; possibly TRBD1 for D (6 bases). The CDR3 is 14 residues long. The germline gives CDR1 SGHDT, CDR2 YYEEEE. V lost 5 bases to trimming and J lost 2 bases, with 14 bases between them. In DNA, the CDR3 is TGTGCCAGCAGTTGGACAGTTAACGCCTACGAGCAGTACTTC. Translation: CASSWTVNAYEQYF.

The chain couples TRBV29-1 to TRBJ2-3, with D possibly TRBD1 on 5 matching bases. Between the trimmed V and J ends, which lost 3 bases and 6 bases, there was a span of 13 bases. CDR3 size: 13 residues. CDR1 and CDR2 (germline): SQVTM, ANQGSEA. CDR3 coding DNA: TGCAGCGTTGATCTCAGGGAAACCGATACGCAGTATTTT. Its protein product is CSVDLRETDTQYF.

The chain couples TRBV19 to TRBJ2-2; D not resolved. The ends were cut back, 5 bases at V and 6 bases at J, with 16 bases in the middle. This CDR3 is built from 15 residues. Germline V gene lookup returns CDR1 LNHDA and CDR2 SQIVND (reference sequence). CDR3 in DNA: TGTGCCAGTAGTTTTGGACCAGTACTCGCCGGGGAGCTGTTTTTT. It encodes CASSFGPVLAGELFF.

Turning to this clone: Additional DNA sequences in this sample encode the identical CDR3. The chain uses TRBV5-6 and TRBJ1-1; 8 bases match TRBD1. J gave up 2 bases and V 4 bases, and 4 bases lay outside the gene matches. The CDR3 contains 14 residues. Germline CDR1 is SGHDT and CDR2 is YYEEEE. CDR3 bases: TGTGCCAGCAGCACCGGACAGGGAAACACTGAAGCTTTCTTT. The encoded protein is CASSTGQGNTEAFF.

This chain connects TRBV2 to TRBJ2-5, with 7 bases that match TRBD1. With V trimmed by 2 bases and J by 2 bases, 8 bases remained unmatched. The CDR3 has 16 residues. Germline V CDR1 and CDR2: SNHLY, FYNNEI. The CDR3 DNA sequence: TGTGCCAGCAGTGAAATTTCCGGGACAGCACAAGAGACCCAGTACTTC. Translated: CASSEISGTAQETQYF. Full variable domain (remainder filled in from reference TRBV2 and TRBJ2-5): EPEVTQTPSHQVTQMGQEVILRCVPISNHLYFYWYRQILGQKVEFLVSFYNNEISEKSEIFDDQFSVERPDGSNFTLKIRSTKLEDSAMYFCASSEISGTAQETQYFGPGTRLLVL.

J is TRBJ2-3 and V is TRBV7-9; D possibly matches TRBD1 or TRBD2 (5 bases each). V shed 4 bases and J shed 6 bases, with 23 bases lying between them. This CDR3 region has 17 residues. CDR1 is SEHNR, CDR2 FQNEAQ, per germline (reference sequence). This CDR3 is CASSSTLAVLKGDTQYF. In nucleotides, the CDR3 is TGTGCCAGCAGCTCAACCCTAGCAGTTCTAAAGGGGGATACGCAGTATTTT. Filled out from reference TRBV7-9 and TRBJ2-3, the complete variable domain reads DTGVSQNPRHKITKRGQNVTFRCDPISEHNRLYWYRQTLGQGPEFLTYFQNEAQLEKSRLLSDRFSAERPKGSFSTLEIQRTEQGDSAMYLCASSSTLAVLKGDTQYFGPGTRLTVL.

The chain recombines TRBV6-1 with TRBJ2-3; TRBD1 aligns across 7 bases. The CDR3 runs to 15 residues. The J segment lost 0 bases and the V segment lost 6 bases, leaving 6 bases of the junction unmatched. Germline assignment: CDR1 MNHNS and CDR2 SASEGT. Here the CDR3 DNA reads TGTGCCAGCAGGGCGCCGGGACAGAGCACAGATACGCAGTATTTT. Its protein product is CASRAPGQSTDTQYF.

This chain uses TRBV6-5 with TRBJ2-5; 15 bases map to TRBD2. In germline, CDR1 is MNHEY, CDR2 SVGAGI. V shed 4 bases, J shed 4 bases, and the junction held 4 bases outside the gene matches. This CDR3 comprises 16 residues. For the CDR3, the DNA is TGTGCCAGCAGTTCCTGGACTAGCGGGAGGGGAGAGACCCAGTACTTC. The encoded protein is CASSSWTSGRGETQYF.

A single count supports this clone. The chain is built from TRBV27 and TRBJ2-7; maybe TRBD1 (5 bases). CDR1 MNHEY and CDR2 SMNVEV come from the germline V gene (reference sequence). The CDR3 is made up of 12 amino acids. Trimming cost V 8 bases and J 5 bases, with 13 bases left between them. CDR3 sequence reads: CASGILGHEQYF. The DNA for the CDR3 is TGTGCCAGCGGGATCCTGGGGCACGAGCAGTACTTC.

The chain couples TRBV13 to TRBJ2-1, with 7 bases aligning to TRBD2. Per germline, CDR1 PRHDT and CDR2 FYEKMQ (reference sequence). This CDR3 contains 14 residues. With 6 bases clipped from V and 4 bases from J, the junction kept 6 bases outside the gene matches. The CDR3 DNA reads TGTGCCAGCAGAGGGGCGGGAGCGTACAATGAGCAGTTCTTC. Translating gives CASRGAGAYNEQFF.